Listed below are T cell receptor beta chains from one sample, sequenced in a study of OX40 agonist ivuxolimab in advanced cancers. Assay: immunoSEQ multiplex PCR; the TCRdb copy retains only in-frame clones and omits some. There are roughly 120,000 clones in the sample; about nine tenths occur only once, and about 0.3% lies in the top ten. The input for sequencing was CD4+ or CD8+ T cells sorted from blood, taken in a trial of the OX40 agonist ivuxolimab. These receptor sequences come from an adult with an advanced solid tumor such as melanoma, head and neck, liver or kidney cancer. The CDR3 runs from the conserved cysteine through the conserved F or W. A D gene is named only where the DNA matches it firmly. For some rows the clone size is stated as once, few or many, or as a class when expanded; others skip it.

-	-	TRBJ2-3	TRBV11-1	TGTGCCAGCAGCTTAGTAGGGACCTCCGGGACAGATACGCAGTATTTT	CASSLVGTSGTDTQYF
TRBD2	-	TRBJ2-1	TRBV5-3	TGTGCCAGAAGCTTGTGTCCGTCTAGCGGCTCCTACAATGAGCAGTTCTTC	CARSLCPSSGSYNEQFF
TRBD2	-	TRBJ2-7	TRBV2	TGTGCCAGCAGTACACCGGGACATTCTCGTGAGGGACTAGCGGGAGGCCGCGAGCAGTACTTC	CASSTPGHSREGLAGGREQYF
-	-	TRBJ2-7	TRBV6-5	TGTGCCAGTAGGAAGGTCTCTGACGATTCCTACGAGCAGTACTTC	CASRKVSDDSYEQYF
-	-	TRBJ1-3	TRBV6-5	TGTGCCAGCAGTTACGGAGGGGTCGGAAACACCATATATTTT	CASSYGGVGNTIYF
-	-	TRBJ1-1	TRBV5-1	TGCGCCAGCAGCTCGCAGGGGCCCCCTTTCTTT	CASSSQGPPFF
-	-	TRBJ2-7	TRBV20-1	TGCAGTGATCCAGATACCTACGAGCAGTACTTC	CSDPDTYEQYF
-	-	TRBJ1-1	TRBV19	TGTGCCAGTAGTAGAAGTCTATACACTGAAGCTTTCTTT	CASSRSLYTEAFF
-	-	TRBJ1-5	TRBV28	TGTGCCAGCAGTGCCCTCTTAGACAGGATGAGGAGCAATCAGCCCCAGCATTTT	CASSALLDRMRSNQPQHF
-	-	TRBJ1-2	TRBV11-2	TGTGCCAGCAGCTTACTCTCAGGAGGTGGCTACACCTTC	CASSLLSGGGYTF
-	once	TRBJ1-1	TRBV7-2	TGTGCCAGCAGCTTAGACGCAGAATTGAACACTGAAGCTTTCTTT	CASSLDAELNTEAFF
-	-	TRBJ2-7	TRBV28	TGTGCCAGCAGGACGACCATGATACGGGCCTACGAGCAGTACTTC	CASRTTMIRAYEQYF
TRBD1	-	TRBJ1-1	TRBV19	TGTGCCAGTAGTACGGGGACAGAGAACACTGAAGCTTTCTTT	CASSTGTENTEAFF
TRBD2	-	TRBJ2-7	TRBV10-3	TGTGCCATCAGTGATTTGATGCCGGGAGGGACCTACGAGCAGTACTTC	CAISDLMPGGTYEQYF
TRBD2	-	TRBJ2-1	TRBV27	TGTGCCAGCAGTTTAGGGGCGGGAGGGCCTAGGGAGCAGTTCTTC	CASSLGAGGPREQFF
-	-	TRBJ2-7	TRBV6-1	TGTGCCAGCAGTGAAAACGGACTGCGGTACGAGCAGTACTTC	CASSENGLRYEQYF
-	-	TRBJ1-5	TRBV4-1	TGCGCCAGCAGCCCTAGGACACCCGTAGGTAGCAATCAGCCCCAGCATTTT	CASSPRTPVGSNQPQHF
-	-	TRBJ1-2	TRBV5-1	TGCGCCAGCAGCTTGGAGGCAGGGTTGCTCTATGGCTACACCTTC	CASSLEAGLLYGYTF
TRBD1	-	TRBJ1-6	TRBV30	TGTGCCTGGAGTGTAGGGACAGTAGATTCACCCCTCCACTTT	CAWSVGTVDSPLHF
-	-	TRBJ2-2	TRBV11-2	TGTGCCAGCAACCAGGACACGAACACCGGGGAGCTGTTTTTT	CASNQDTNTGELFF
-	-	TRBJ2-5	TRBV14	TGTGCCAGCAGCCAAGATCGACGAAGGTACTTC	CASSQDRRRYF
-	-	TRBJ2-7	TRBV7-6	TGTGCCAGCAGCTTAAGGGACGGGGGGCCCTACGAGCAGTACTTC	CASSLRDGGPYEQYF
TRBD1	-	TRBJ2-7	TRBV2	TGTGCCAGCAGTGTAGGGACAGTTACCTACGAGCAGTACTTC	CASSVGTVTYEQYF
TRBD1	-	TRBJ1-4	TRBV5-5	TGTGCCAGCAGCTTGGGAGGGGGCGCTTTGGAGGAAAAACTGTTTTTT	CASSLGGGALEEKLFF
TRBD1	-	TRBJ2-5	TRBV6-1	TGTGCCAGCAGACAATCACAGGGGATCGGGGAGACCCAGTACTTC	CASRQSQGIGETQYF
-	-	TRBJ1-1	TRBV4-3	TGCGCCAGCAGCCAAGAATCAACCACCACTGAAGCTTTCTTT	CASSQESTTTEAFF
-	-	TRBJ2-3	TRBV7-6	TGTGCCAGCAGCTTAGCGAAGGATACAGATACGCAGTATTTT	CASSLAKDTDTQYF
TRBD2	-	TRBJ2-7	TRBV19	TGTGCCACCGGGAGGGGTGCAGCCTACGAGCAGTACTTC	CATGRGAAYEQYF
-	-	TRBJ1-5	TRBV5-8	TGTGCCAGCAGCTTGTTGGCAGGCAATCAGCCCCAGCATTTT	CASSLLAGNQPQHF
-	once	TRBJ2-1	TRBV7-2	TGTGCCAGCAGCTTAGGTGAGCAGTTCTTC	CASSLGEQFF
-	-	TRBJ2-1	TRBV29-1	TGCAGCGTTCTTTGGAAAGGGACGTACAATGAGCAGTTCTTC	CSVLWKGTYNEQFF
-	-	TRBJ1-1	TRBV5-1	TGCGCCAGCAGCACTGGCCCGGAAACAGGTGAAGCTTTCTTT	CASSTGPETGEAFF
-	-	TRBJ2-7	TRBV4-3	TGCGCCAGCAGCCGGTCGACAGCGTACGAGCAGTACTTC	CASSRSTAYEQYF
-	-	TRBJ1-1	TRBV30	TGTGCCTGGAGTTCCACCAGGGACGGCGTAGCTTTCTTT	CAWSSTRDGVAFF
TRBD2	-	TRBJ2-3	TRBV7-6	TGTGCCAGCAGCTTACCCAGCGGGGGCCTCACAGATACGCAGTATTTT	CASSLPSGGLTDTQYF
-	-	TRBJ2-7	TRBV5-1	TGCGCCAGCAGCTTTGGGGACACCAACTACGAGCAGTACTTC	CASSFGDTNYEQYF
-	-	TRBJ2-1	TRBV7-9	TGTGCGTGGGGGACGAGCTCCTACAATGAGCAGTTCTTC	CAWGTSSYNEQFF
-	few	TRBJ1-4	TRBV4-3	TGCGCCAGCAGCCAAGGTTTTTGGGGGGAAGGGGATGAAAAACTGTTTTTT	CASSQGFWGEGDEKLFF
TRBD2	-	TRBJ2-1	TRBV14	TGTGCCAGCAGCTTGCGTCCTGGACTAGCGGGACCTCATGAGCAGTTCTTC	CASSLRPGLAGPHEQFF
-	-	TRBJ1-1	TRBV6-1	TGTGCCAGCAGTCTCCGGGACACTGAAGCTTTCTTT	CASSLRDTEAFF
-	-	TRBJ1-1	TRBV7-2	TGTGCCAGCAGCTTAGGTCCTGCGAACACTGAAGCTTTCTTT	CASSLGPANTEAFF
-	once	TRBJ2-7	TRBV10-3	TGTGCCTCCGAGACGGGGAGCTCCTACGAGCAGTACTTC	CASETGSSYEQYF
-	few	TRBJ1-2	TRBV4-2	TGTGCCAGCAGCCAAGCCGGGGCCCTGTACGATGGCTACACCTTC	CASSQAGALYDGYTF
-	-	TRBJ2-1	TRBV4-2	TGTGCCAGCAGCCAAGGTCCCAAGATCCCCACGGACCGGGCAGGTCTCTTCTACAATGAGCAGTTCTTC	CASSQGPKIPTDRAGLFYNEQFF
-	-	TRBJ2-2	TRBV29-1	TGCAGCGTTGAAGATCGAAGGAGTACCGGGGAGCTGTTTTTT	CSVEDRRSTGELFF
-	-	TRBJ2-3	TRBV19	TGTGCCAGTAGTACTAGGGACTCTCCGGGTACAGATACGCAGTATTTT	CASSTRDSPGTDTQYF
-	-	TRBJ1-3	TRBV6-5	TGTGCCAGCAGTTCTGGCCTTGGAAACACCATATATTTT	CASSSGLGNTIYF
-	-	TRBJ2-4	TRBV2	TGTGCCAGCAGTGAAACTCACATTCAGTACTTC	CASSETHIQYF
TRBD1	once	TRBJ2-4	TRBV27	TGTGCCAGCAGGCCTCTTGGGACAGGGGAAAAAAACATTCAGTACTTC	CASRPLGTGEKNIQYF
TRBD2	-	TRBJ2-5	TRBV5-1	TGCGCCAGCAGCTTGCAGCGGGAGGGGGGAGAGACCCAGTACTTC	CASSLQREGGETQYF
-	-	TRBJ1-4	TRBV6-5	TGTGCCGCGGGCCGTGGGGGGTGGAATGAAAAACTGTTTTTT	CAAGRGGWNEKLFF
-	-	TRBJ1-1	TRBV14	TGTGCCAGCAGCCAAGGGGTGAACACTGAAGCTTTCTTT	CASSQGVNTEAFF
-	-	TRBJ1-4	TRBV25-1	TGTGCCAGCAGTGACTGGGGGGACGGTGAAAAACTGTTTTTT	CASSDWGDGEKLFF
TRBD2	-	TRBJ2-7	TRBV25-1	TGTGCCAGCAGGGCTGGACTAGCGGAGACCTACGAGCAGTACTTC	CASRAGLAETYEQYF
-	-	TRBJ1-2	TRBV20-1	TGCAGTGCTCTAAGGGGGTATGGCTACACCTTC	CSALRGYGYTF